This T cell receptor beta chain is drawn from a study of T cells in Graves' hyperthyroidism and ophthalmopathy. Overall study results and limits: Most clonotypes expanded in thyroid above 0.001 were likewise present in blood.

Before ophthalmopathy appeared, progressors gave blood at initial hyperthyroidism diagnosis. This clonotype was seen many times. Its antigen is still unknown. CDR3 length: 17 residues. With 4 bases removed from V and 0 bases from J, the gap between germline ends came to 17 bases. Germline lookup yields CDR1 SGHKS and CDR2 YYEKEE (reference sequence). Amplification yielded TCR beta CDR3 regions, with RNA transcripts as the source. The HTBI primer set drove a first-round RT-PCR of the TCR CDR3. Each CDR3 protein is one row after TCRdb ran MiXCR on the multiplex PCR reads. Of 250,000 or so distinct CDR3 sequences in the sample, roughly 15% were seen once.

The clonotype was recovered from a woman aged 50 to 65 with Graves' hyperthyroidism that later progressed to Graves' ophthalmopathy. The specimen sequenced was blood. The V and J genes are TRBV5-5 and TRBJ2-1, with D possibly being TRBD1 (5 bases). CDR3 amino acids: CASSTRGGAGSYNEQFF. Here the CDR3 DNA reads TGTGCCAGCAGCACAAGGGGTGGAGCAGGCTCCTACAATGAGCAGTTCTTC.